A single sample is the source of the 4 T cell receptor beta chains below, sequenced in a study of OX40 agonist ivuxolimab in advanced cancers. The table came from immunoSEQ multiplex PCR; TCRdb's copy has only in-frame clones and leaves some out. This sample carries about 95,000 clones, 90% to 95% of them seen once, and the ten largest clones take 2.6%. Sequencing used CD4+ or CD8+ T cells sorted from blood, obtained in a trial of the OX40 agonist ivuxolimab. These receptors were collected from an adult with an advanced solid tumor such as melanoma, head and neck, liver or kidney cancer.

The V gene is TRBV30, the J gene TRBJ1-5; D might be TRBD1 (6 bases). Looked up from germline, CDR1 is GTSNPN and CDR2 is SVGIG (reference sequence). Trimming cost V 2 bases and J 7 bases, with 15 bases left between them. This CDR3 region has 14 residues. The CDR3 bases are TGTGCCTGGAGTCCACAGGGTCGGGGCCAGCCCCAGCATTTT. Translating gives CAWSPQGRGQPQHF. Filled out from reference TRBV30 and TRBJ1-5, the complete variable domain reads SQTIHQWPATLVQPVGSPLSLECTVEGTSNPNLYWYRQAAGRGLQLLFYSVGIGQISSEVPQNLSASRPQDRQFILSSKKLLLSDSGFYLCAWSPQGRGQPQHFGDGTRLSIL.

The chain couples TRBV5-4 to TRBJ2-7; D call uncertain. The germline V and J ends were trimmed by 0 bases and 6 bases, with 19 bases remaining between them. Germline V gene data show CDR1 as SGHNT and CDR2 as YYREEE (reference sequence). This CDR3 has 16 residues. CDR3 DNA sequence: TGTGCCAGCAGCTTGGCCAGCTCGACCCCTGTCCGCGAGCAGTACTTC. This sequence encodes CASSLASSTPVREQYF. Using reference TRBV5-4 and TRBJ2-7 for the parts outside the CDR3, the full variable domain is ETGVTQSPTHLIKTRGQQVTLRCSSQSGHNTVSWYQQALGQGPQFIFQYYREEENGRGNFPPRFSGLQFPNYSSELNVNALELDDSALYLCASSLASSTPVREQYFGPGTRLTVT.

The chain is built from TRBV7-2 and TRBJ1-2; the D gene is possibly TRBD1 (5 bases). The CDR3 loop spans 13 amino acids. CDR1 and CDR2 from the germline V gene are SGHTA and FQGNSA. Between the trimmed V and J ends, which lost 3 bases and 9 bases, there was a span of 14 bases. CDR3 bases: TGTGCCAGCAGCTTTTCGGGGGTTCAGAGCTACACCTTC. This sequence encodes CASSFSGVQSYTF.

The chain uses TRBV6-5 and TRBJ2-1; D perhaps matches TRBD1 (6 bases). V lost 2 bases to trimming and J lost 4 bases, with 12 bases between them. The CDR3 spans 15 residues. From germline, CDR1 is MNHEY and CDR2 SVGAGI. In nucleotides, the CDR3 is TGTGCCAGCAGTTACAGGGCAGGGGAATACAATGAGCAGTTCTTC. It specifies CASSYRAGEYNEQFF.